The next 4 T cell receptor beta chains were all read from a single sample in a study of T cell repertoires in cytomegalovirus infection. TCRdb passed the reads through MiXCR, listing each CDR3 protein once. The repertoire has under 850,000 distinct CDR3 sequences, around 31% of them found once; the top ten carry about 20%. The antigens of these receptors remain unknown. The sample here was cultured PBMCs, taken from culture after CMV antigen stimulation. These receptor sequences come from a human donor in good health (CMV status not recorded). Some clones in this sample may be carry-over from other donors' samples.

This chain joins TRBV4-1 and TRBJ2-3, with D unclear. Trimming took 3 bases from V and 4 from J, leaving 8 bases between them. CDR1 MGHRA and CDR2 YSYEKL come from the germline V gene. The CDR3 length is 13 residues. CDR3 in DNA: TGCGCCAGCAGCCAGGCCGGGTCAGATACGCAGTATTTT. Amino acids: CASSQAGSDTQYF.

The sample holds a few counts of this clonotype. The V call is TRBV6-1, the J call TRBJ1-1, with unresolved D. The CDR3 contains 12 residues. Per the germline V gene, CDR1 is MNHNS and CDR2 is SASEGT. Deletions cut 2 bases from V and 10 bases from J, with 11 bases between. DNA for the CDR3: TGTGCCAGCAGTGAACAAGCGGGAGTAGCTTTCTTT. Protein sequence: CASSEQAGVAFF.

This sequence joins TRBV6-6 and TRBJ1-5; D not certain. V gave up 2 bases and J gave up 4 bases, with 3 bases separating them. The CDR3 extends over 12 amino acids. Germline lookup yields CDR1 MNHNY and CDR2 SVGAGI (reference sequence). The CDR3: CASSYDNQPQHF. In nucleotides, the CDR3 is TGTGCCAGCAGTTACGATAATCAGCCCCAGCATTTT.

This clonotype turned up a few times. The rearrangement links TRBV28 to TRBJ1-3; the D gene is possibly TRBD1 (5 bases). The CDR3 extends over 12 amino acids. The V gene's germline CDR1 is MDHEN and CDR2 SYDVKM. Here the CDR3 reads CVSGTAGNTIYF. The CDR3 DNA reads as TGTGTATCGGGGACGGCTGGAAACACCATATATTTT.